This TCR beta chain stems from a study of control samples from healthy donors and cancer patients. The ends were cut back, 6 bases at V and 9 bases at J, with 12 bases in the middle. CDR1 MNHEY and CDR2 SVGAGI come from the germline V gene. The CDR3 is 11 residues long. Repertoires were generated with immunoSEQ multiplex PCR, while TCRdb's copy carries only in-frame clones and drops some. The table shows 50,000 to 75,000 clones, with around 91% occurring only once. J is TRBJ2-7 and V is TRBV6-5; TRBD1 is a possible D gene (6 bases). Sequencing was done on a sample of PBMCs. The sequence was obtained from a man aged 55 to 69 with colorectal cancer. This CDR3 reads CASSGQRLQYF. As DNA, the CDR3 is TGTGCCAGCAGCGGACAGCGGCTGCAGTACTTC.